This entry describes one T cell receptor beta chain. This CDR3 spans 14 amino acids. Trimming stripped 2 bases from V and 6 bases from J, with 11 bases between. Germline V gene data show CDR1 as SEHNR and CDR2 as FQNEAQ (reference sequence). This record comes from a study of beta chain features in type 1 diabetes. Expressed TCRB transcripts were sequenced because the isolated RNA had all been reverse transcribed beforehand. TCRdb's copy holds only in-frame clones and misses some; the assay was immunoSEQ multiplex PCR. The data show 350,000 to 450,000 clones, about 15% seen once. The chain employs TRBV7-9 and TRBJ2-4; a weak D match, TRBD2 (6 bases). The TCR comes from a man aged 30-40 years in good health. The sequenced sample was naive CD4+ T cells from blood. The CDR3 DNA sequence: TGTGCCAGCAGCTTACTGCGGGATGGAAACATTCAGTACTTC. Translated, it gives CASSLLRDGNIQYF.